The T cell receptor beta chain under discussion was sequenced for a study of identical twins. J was trimmed by 3 bases and V by 0 bases; bases with no gene match: 4. CDR1 and CDR2 (germline): SGHRS, YFSETQ. This CDR3 region has 15 residues. One entry per CDR3 protein results from TCRdb running MiXCR on the 5' RACE reads. The sample has hundreds of thousands of distinct CDR3 sequences, 8.6% seen once. These sequences were also reported in another study, on yellow fever vaccine responses in identical twins.

V gene TRBV5-1 combines with J gene TRBJ2-5; the match to TRBD1 covers 8 bases. This clonotype originated in a woman between 18 and 30 years old in good health. The sequenced sample was PBMCs. The DNA of the CDR3 is TGCGCCAGCAGCTTGGGGACAGGGCCAGAAGAGACCCAGTACTTC. It translates to CASSLGTGPEETQYF.